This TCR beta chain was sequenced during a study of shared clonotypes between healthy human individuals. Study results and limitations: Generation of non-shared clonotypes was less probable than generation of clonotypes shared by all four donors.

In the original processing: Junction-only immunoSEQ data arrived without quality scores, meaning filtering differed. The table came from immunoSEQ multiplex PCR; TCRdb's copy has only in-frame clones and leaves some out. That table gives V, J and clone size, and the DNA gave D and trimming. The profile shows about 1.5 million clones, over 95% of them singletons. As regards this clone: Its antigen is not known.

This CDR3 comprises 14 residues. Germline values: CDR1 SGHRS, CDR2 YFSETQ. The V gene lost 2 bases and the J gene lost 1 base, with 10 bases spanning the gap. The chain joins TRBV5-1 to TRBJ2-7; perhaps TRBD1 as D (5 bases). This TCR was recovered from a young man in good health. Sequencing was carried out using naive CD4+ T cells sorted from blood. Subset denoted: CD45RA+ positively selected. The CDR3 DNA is TGCGCCAGCAGCTTCCAGGGATCTTCCTACGAGCAGTACTTC. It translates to CASSFQGSSYEQYF.